This passage covers 10 T cell receptor beta chains from one sample sequenced in a study of T cells in women clearing cervical HPV infection. Libraries were prepared by immunoSEQ multiplex PCR; TCRdb keeps only in-frame clonotypes and omits some of them. Across some 37,000 clones, the top ten clones capture 3.7% of the sample. Source material: blood buffy coat. The receptor source for this set is a woman aged 18 to 75 with a cervical HPV16 infection that either progressed to CIN3+ or cleared (not recorded which).

A note on this clone: Sequencing ends 3 residues short of the CDR3 end; the germline J gene provides the rest. The J gene is TRBJ1-3, the V gene TRBV12-3 or TRBV12-4; TRBD1 matches 7 bases. J was trimmed by 8 bases and V by 8 bases; bases with no gene match: 12. This CDR3 is built from 14 residues. CDR3 bases read: TGTGCCAGCTTCGCAGGGGGGACCGTATACACC. As protein: CASFAGGTVYT. The full CDR3 protein reads CASFAGGTVYTIYF.

Concerning this clone: One end of the junction varies from germline; a read error may be responsible. The sequence runs out 3 residues before the end of the CDR3; the remainder is reconstructed from the germline J gene. The J gene is TRBJ2-7, the V gene TRBV18; TRBD1 aligns across 9 bases. Germline V CDR1 and CDR2: KGHSH, LQKENI. The CDR3 is made up of 15 amino acids. CDR3 DNA, as far as it was read: TGTGCCAGCTCCCCACAGGGGGCCAACTTCTACGAG. It codes for CASSPQGANFYE. The entire CDR3 sequence reads CASSPQGANFYEQYF.

Comments on this clone: The read finishes 3 residues shy of the CDR3 end, and the germline J gene is used to complete it. The J gene is TRBJ2-5, the V gene TRBV7-2; TRBD2 aligns across 7 bases. Germline V gives CDR1 SGHTA, CDR2 FQGNSA. This CDR3 contains 15 residues. V shed 6 bases and J 5 bases; nucleotides not matched to a gene: 12. The sequenced CDR3 bases are TGTGCCAGCAGGGAGACCTTAGGTAGCGGGGAGACC. This translates into CASRETLGSGET. The entire CDR3 reads CASRETLGSGETQYF.

In the case of this clone: The CDR3 extends 3 residues past the end of the read, so its final part is completed from the germline J gene. The chain combines TRBV30 with TRBJ2-7, with D perhaps matching TRBD1 (5 bases). The CDR3 has 14 residues. CDR1 is GTSNPN, CDR2 SVGIG, per germline (reference sequence). Trimming left V 4 bases short and J 2 bases short, with 15 bases between. The DNA read from the CDR3 is TGTGCCTGGAAGAAGGGGCCTTCCACCTACGAG. Residues: CAWKKGPSTYE. The whole CDR3 region reads CAWKKGPSTYEQYF.

The CDR3 is CASSLGQGKETQYF. The sequenced CDR3 bases are TGCGCCAGCAGCTTGGGACAGGGCAAAGAGACC. The chain links TRBV5-1 to TRBJ2-5; TRBD1 agrees at 7 bases. The CDR3 end lies 3 residues beyond the end of the read and is filled in from the germline J gene. The CDR3 is made up of 14 amino acids. Germline lookup yields CDR1 SGHRS and CDR2 YFSETQ. The V gene end was trimmed by 0 bases and the J gene end by 3 bases; junction bases not matched to a gene: 2.

As concerns this clone: The CDR3 extends 3 residues past the end of the read, so its final part is completed from the germline J gene. V and J are TRBV5-1 and TRBJ1-2; D ambiguous. The CDR3 covers 14 residues. The germline gives CDR1 SGHRS, CDR2 YFSETQ. The DNA read from the CDR3 is TGCGCCAGCAGCTTGGCCCTTGCGGGGAAAGGC. As protein: CASSLALAGKG. The whole CDR3 is CASSLALAGKGYTF.

About this clone: The CDR3 end lies 3 residues beyond the end of the read and is filled in from the germline J gene. The rearrangement links TRBV29-1 to TRBJ2-5; either TRBD1 or TRBD2 may supply D (6 bases each). The length of the CDR3 is 14 residues. Deletions cut 6 bases from V and 1 base from J, with 15 bases between. The germline CDR1 and CDR2 sequences are SQVTM and ANQGSEA. The CDR3 here is CSVGSRGGQETQYF. CDR3 DNA (partial): TGCAGCGTCGGGAGCAGGGGTGGCCAAGAGACC. The full variable domain, with the rest looked up from reference TRBV29-1 and TRBJ2-5, is SAVISQKPSRDICQRGTSLTIQCQVDSQVTMMFWYRQQPGQSLTLIATANQGSEATYESGFVIDKFPISRPNLTFSTLTVSNMSPEDSSIYLCSVGSRGGQETQYFGPGTRLLVL.

The covered CDR3 bases are TGTGCCAGCTCACCCTTGGGCGGAGGGGCAGATACG. It encodes CASSPLGGGADT. The whole CDR3 reads CASSPLGGGADTQYF. The chain has TRBV18 and TRBJ2-3; possibly TRBD2 for D (6 bases). The CDR3 extends 3 residues past the end of the read, so its final part is completed from the germline J gene. The V end was cut by 3 bases, the J end by 4 bases, with 14 bases between. Germline V gene lookup returns CDR1 KGHSH and CDR2 LQKENI. This CDR3 has 15 amino acids. Filled out from reference TRBV18 and TRBJ2-3, the complete variable domain reads NAGVMQNPRHLVRRRGQEARLRCSPMKGHSHVYWYRQLPEEGLKFMVYLQKENIIDESGMPKERFSAEFPKEGPSILRIQQVVRGDSAAYFCASSPLGGGADTQYFGPGTRLTVL.

Points on this clone: The read ends 3 residues shy of where the CDR3 ends; the end is completed using the germline J gene. J is TRBJ1-2 and V is TRBV5-4, with TRBD1 as a possible D gene (5 bases). Germline V gene data show CDR1 as SGHNT and CDR2 as YYREEE (reference sequence). The CDR3 is 15 amino acids. Trimming took off 0 bases at V and 1 base at J, with 10 bases between the two ends. CDR3 DNA, as far as it was read: TGTGCCAGCAGCTTGGTTGGGGCAGGTAACTATGGC. It yields the protein CASSLVGAGNYG. The complete CDR3 reads CASSLVGAGNYGYTF.

In the case of this clone: From the germline J gene comes the end of the CDR3, since the read stops 3 residues before it. The chain uses TRBV2 and TRBJ1-3; a weak D match, TRBD1 (5 bases). The CDR3 extends over 13 amino acids. Trimming pared 0 bases from V and 7 bases from J, leaving 7 bases between. Per germline, CDR1 SNHLY and CDR2 FYNNEI. Partial CDR3 DNA: TGTGCCAGCAGTGAAGCGAAGGGGAACACC. Amino acids: CASSEAKGNT. In full, the CDR3 is CASSEAKGNTIYF.